Below, 14 T cell receptor beta chains from the same sample are listed, as sequenced in a study of blood T cells in healthy people across ages. PCR was performed a second time for roughly 7 to 11 cycles using a sample-barcoded 5' primer and a J-beta primer mix. Using its own MiXCR run on the 5' RACE reads, TCRdb lists one record per CDR3 protein. Of 780,000 or so distinct CDR3 sequences listed, roughly 50% are singletons. The material sequenced was blood. These receptors were collected from a man between 40 and 49 years old in good health.

The chain joins TRBV7-2 to TRBJ2-3; 9 nucleotides agree with TRBD2. The length of the CDR3 is 14 residues. V trimming: 6 bases; J trimming: 3 bases; junction bases outside the gene matches: 4. Per germline, CDR1 SGHTA and CDR2 FQGNSA. Here the CDR3 reads CASRRGGPTDTQYF. For the CDR3, the DNA is TGTGCCAGCAGGCGGGGGGGCCCAACAGATACGCAGTATTTT.

This clonotype was observed a few times. The chain couples TRBV10-2 to TRBJ1-6; D remains unclear. CDR3 size: 13 residues. The V gene lost 3 bases and the J gene lost 5 bases, with 5 bases spanning the gap. From germline, CDR1 is WSHSY and CDR2 SAAADI. For the CDR3, the DNA is TGCGCCAGCAGTGAAGCAGATAATTCACCCCTCCACTTT. This translates into CASSEADNSPLHF.

The rearrangement joins TRBV7-9 to TRBJ2-3; 9 bases are shared with TRBD2. Trimming cost V 3 bases and J 3 bases; bases outside gene matches: 7. Germline V gives CDR1 SEHNR, CDR2 FQNEAQ (reference sequence). The CDR3 length is 16 residues. The DNA of the CDR3 is TGTGCCAGCAGCTTGTTTCGCGGGGGGGCGACAGATACGCAGTATTTT. This codes for CASSLFRGGATDTQYF.

This chain links TRBV27 with TRBJ2-7; D tentatively fits TRBD1 or TRBD2 (5 bases each). The V and J ends lost 2 bases and 1 base respectively, with 15 bases between them. This CDR3 contains 16 residues. Germline V gene data show CDR1 as MNHEY and CDR2 as SMNVEV (reference sequence). The CDR3 nucleotides are TGTGCCAGCAGTTTAAAGGTGCCGGGACGGTCCTACGAGCAGTACTTC. Translated, it gives CASSLKVPGRSYEQYF.

This clonotype was recorded a few times. This rearrangement joins TRBV11-2 to TRBJ2-6; 9 bases are a match to TRBD1. The CDR3 is 18 residues long. Germline CDR1 is SGHAT and CDR2 is FQNNGV. The V gene end was trimmed by 4 bases and the J gene end by 1 base; junction bases not matched to a gene: 8. The CDR3 DNA follows: TGTGCCAGCAGCTCCGGGACAGGGTCGTATTCTGGGGCCAACGTCCTGACTTTC. Translated, it gives CASSSGTGSYSGANVLTF.

V gene TRBV6-5 combines with J gene TRBJ1-2; D not certain. This CDR3 comprises 16 residues. Germline CDR1 reads MNHEY; CDR2 reads SVGAGI. The V gene lost 2 bases and the J gene lost 0 bases, with 13 bases spanning the gap. The CDR3 sequence is CASSYEGSRANYGYTF. CDR3 bases: TGTGCCAGCAGTTACGAAGGCAGCAGAGCTAACTATGGCTACACCTTC.

The genes are TRBV27 and TRBJ2-1; TRBD2 matches at 11 bases. The CDR3 runs 16 residues. The germline V gene has CDR1 MNHEY and CDR2 SMNVEV (reference sequence). The V segment lost 1 base and the J segment 5 bases; nucleotides outside the gene matches: 4. In nucleotides, the CDR3 is TGTGCCAGCAGTTTATGGCTAGCGGGAGGCCACAATGAGCAGTTCTTC. Encoded protein: CASSLWLAGGHNEQFF.

A single count supports this clonotype. This rearrangement joins TRBV4-1 to TRBJ2-5, with D tentatively TRBD2 (5 bases). The length of the CDR3 is 13 residues. Trimming took off 0 bases at V and 5 bases at J, with 7 bases between the two ends. CDR1 and CDR2 (germline): MGHRA, YSYEKL. The CDR3 nucleotides are TGCGCCAGCAGCCAAGAGAGGGATGAGACCCAGTACTTC. Its translation is CASSQERDETQYF.

V gene TRBV3-1 combines with J gene TRBJ2-3, with TRBD1 identical over 8 bases. This CDR3 is 16 amino acids long. V dropped 1 base and J dropped 0; count of bases not matched to a gene: 3. The germline gives CDR1 LGHDT, CDR2 YNNKEL (reference sequence). The CDR3 nucleotides are TGTGCCAGCAGCCAAGTAGGGACAGGCAGCACAGATACGCAGTATTTT. The encoded protein is CASSQVGTGSTDTQYF.

As regards this clonotype: Mismatch with germline at one junction end may stem from a read error. The chain couples TRBV7-3 to TRBJ2-3, with 9 bases fitting TRBD2. CDR3 length: 16 amino acids. Germline V gene lookup returns CDR1 SGHTA and CDR2 FQGTGA. In DNA form, the CDR3 reads TGTGCCGGCAGCTTATTTGCGGGGGGGAGCACAGATACGCAGTATTTT. It is translated as CAGSLFAGGSTDTQYF. The full variable domain, its missing parts supplied by reference TRBV7-3 and TRBJ2-3, is GAGVSQTPSNKVTEKGKYVELRCDPISGHTALYWYRQSLGQGPEFLIYFQGTGAADDSGLPNDRFFAVRPEGSVSTLKIQRTERGDSAVYLCAGSLFAGGSTDTQYFGPGTRLTVL.

CDR3 loop: CASSLSRRMNTEAFF. In nucleotides, the CDR3 is TGTGCCAGCAGTTTATCTCGTAGGATGAACACTGAAGCTTTCTTT. The chain employs TRBV27 and TRBJ1-1, with no clear D. Per the germline V gene, CDR1 is MNHEY and CDR2 is SMNVEV (reference sequence). This CDR3 comprises 15 residues. Trimming left V 0 bases short and J 0 bases short, with 8 bases between.

DNA of the CDR3: TGTGCCAGCAGGCCAGGGTTCTTC. Its translation is CASRPGFF. The chain uses TRBV6-1 and TRBJ2-1; D is unclear. The CDR3 consists of 8 residues. Trimming took off 6 bases at V and 15 bases at J, with 6 bases between the two ends. CDR1 and CDR2 (germline): MNHNS, SASEGT.

J is TRBJ2-4 and V is TRBV27; D remains ambiguous. Near its end, the DNA agrees better with TRBJ2-7, so the J call may be wrong. The CDR3 runs 15 residues. CDR1 and CDR2 from the germline V gene are MNHEY and SMNVEV (reference sequence). DNA for the CDR3: TGTGCCAGCAGTTTGCTCCCGCAGAACTCCTACGAGCAGTACTTC. Residues: CASSLLPQNSYEQYF.

This clonotype has a handful of counts. The V and J genes are TRBV29-1 and TRBJ2-5, with D perhaps given as TRBD1 or TRBD2 (5 bases each). Trimming took 7 bases from V and 4 from J, leaving 13 bases between them. Germline V gene data show CDR1 as SQVTM and CDR2 as ANQGSEA. The CDR3 spans 12 residues. The CDR3: CSAHPGGETQYF. Here the CDR3 DNA reads TGCAGCGCACACCCTGGGGGAGAGACCCAGTACTTC. Full variable domain (outside the CDR3, taken from reference TRBV29-1 and TRBJ2-5): SAVISQKPSRDICQRGTSLTIQCQVDSQVTMMFWYRQQPGQSLTLIATANQGSEATYESGFVIDKFPISRPNLTFSTLTVSNMSPEDSSIYLCSAHPGGETQYFGPGTRLLVL.